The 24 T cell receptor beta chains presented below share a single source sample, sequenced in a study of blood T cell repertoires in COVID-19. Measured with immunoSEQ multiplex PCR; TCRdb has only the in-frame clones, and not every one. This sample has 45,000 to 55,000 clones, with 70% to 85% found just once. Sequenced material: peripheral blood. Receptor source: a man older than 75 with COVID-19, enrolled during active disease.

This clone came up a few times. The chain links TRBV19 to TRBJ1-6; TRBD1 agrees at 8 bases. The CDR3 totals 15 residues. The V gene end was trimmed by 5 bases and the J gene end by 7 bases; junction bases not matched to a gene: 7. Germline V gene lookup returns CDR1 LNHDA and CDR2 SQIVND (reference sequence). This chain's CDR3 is CASSDRQGRNSPLHF. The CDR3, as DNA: TGTGCCAGTAGTGATCGACAGGGGAGAAATTCACCCCTCCACTTT.

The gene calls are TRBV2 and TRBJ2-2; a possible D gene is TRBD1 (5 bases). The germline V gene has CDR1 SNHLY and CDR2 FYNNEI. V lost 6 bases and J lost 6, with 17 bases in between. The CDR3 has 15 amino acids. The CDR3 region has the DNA TGTGCCAGCAGGCCCCGAGCAGGGCAGGCCGGGGAGCTGTTTTTT. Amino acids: CASRPRAGQAGELFF.

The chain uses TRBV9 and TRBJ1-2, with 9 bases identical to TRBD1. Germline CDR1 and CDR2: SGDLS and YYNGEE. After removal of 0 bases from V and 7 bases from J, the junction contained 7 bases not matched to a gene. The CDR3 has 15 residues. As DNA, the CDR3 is TGTGCCAGCAGCGTAGGACAGGGGGTCCAGGTTGGCTACACCTTC. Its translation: CASSVGQGVQVGYTF.

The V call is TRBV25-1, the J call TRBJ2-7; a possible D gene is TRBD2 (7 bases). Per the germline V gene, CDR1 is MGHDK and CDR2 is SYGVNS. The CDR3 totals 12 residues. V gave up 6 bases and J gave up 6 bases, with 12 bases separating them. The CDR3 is CASSRAGAEQYF. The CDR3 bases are TGTGCCAGCAGCAGGGCGGGGGCCGAGCAGTACTTC.

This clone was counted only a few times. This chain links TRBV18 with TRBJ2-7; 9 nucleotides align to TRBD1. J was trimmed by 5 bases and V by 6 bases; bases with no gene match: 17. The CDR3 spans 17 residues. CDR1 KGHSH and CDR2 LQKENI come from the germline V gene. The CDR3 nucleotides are TGTGCCAGCTCGCGGACCGGGACAGGGAGGGTTGGGAACGAGCAGTACTTC. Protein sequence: CASSRTGTGRVGNEQYF.

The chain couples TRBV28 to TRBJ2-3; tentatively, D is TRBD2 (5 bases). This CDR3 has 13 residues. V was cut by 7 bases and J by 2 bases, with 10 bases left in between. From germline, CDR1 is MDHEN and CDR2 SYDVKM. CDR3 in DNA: TGTGCCAGCATGAGGGTAAACACAGATACGCAGTATTTT. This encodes CASMRVNTDTQYF.

CDR3 sequence (DNA): TGTGCCAGCAGTTACTCAACAGGGGGCGGGATTGAAGCTTTCTTT. Residues: CASSYSTGGGIEAFF. V gene TRBV6-2 or TRBV6-3 combines with J gene TRBJ1-1; TRBD1 agrees at 9 bases. CDR1 MNHEY and CDR2 SVGEGT come from the germline V gene. The CDR3 spans 15 residues. V lost 0 bases to trimming and J lost 7 bases; unmatched junction nucleotides: 6.

This CDR3 is CAISEDRDYGYTF. The CDR3 region has the DNA TGTGCCATCAGTGAGGACAGGGACTATGGCTACACCTTC. The chain couples TRBV10-3 to TRBJ1-2; 7 bases are shared with TRBD1. Germline V lookup: CDR1 ENHRY, CDR2 SYGVKD. V was clipped by 2 bases and J by 3 bases; unmatched bases: 0. The CDR3 totals 13 residues.

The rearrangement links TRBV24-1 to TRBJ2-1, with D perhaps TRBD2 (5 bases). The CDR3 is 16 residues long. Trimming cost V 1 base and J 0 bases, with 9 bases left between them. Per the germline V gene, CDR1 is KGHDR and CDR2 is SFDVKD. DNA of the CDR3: TGTGCCACCAGTGATTTTTCAGCGGCCTCCTACAATGAGCAGTTCTTC. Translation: CATSDFSAASYNEQFF.

CDR3 DNA: TGCGCCAGCAGCCGGAAGGGGGTAGATTCACCCCTCCACTTT. This sequence encodes CASSRKGVDSPLHF. The chain combines TRBV4-1 with TRBJ1-6; perhaps TRBD1 as D (6 bases). With 4 bases removed from V and 8 bases from J, the gap between germline ends came to 12 bases. There are 14 residues in the CDR3. CDR1 MGHRA and CDR2 YSYEKL come from the germline V gene.

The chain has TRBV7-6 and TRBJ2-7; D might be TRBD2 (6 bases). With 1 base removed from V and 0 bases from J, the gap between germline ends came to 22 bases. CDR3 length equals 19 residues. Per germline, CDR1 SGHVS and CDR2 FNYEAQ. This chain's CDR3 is CASSLVGGGTDSSSYEQYV. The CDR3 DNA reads TGTGCCAGCAGCTTAGTGGGAGGCGGGACGGACTCAAGCTCCTACGAGCAGTACGTC.

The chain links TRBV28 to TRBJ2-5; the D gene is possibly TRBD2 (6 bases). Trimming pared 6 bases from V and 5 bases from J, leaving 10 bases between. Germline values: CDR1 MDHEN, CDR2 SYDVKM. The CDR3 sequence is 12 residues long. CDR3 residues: CASRRDSETQYF. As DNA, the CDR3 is TGTGCCAGCAGACGGGACTCGGAGACCCAGTACTTC.

The CDR3 DNA is TGTGCCAGCAGTTCCCAGACAGGGAAGGAGACCCAGTACTTC. Translating gives CASSSQTGKETQYF. The V call is TRBV6-5, the J call TRBJ2-5, with 7 bases aligning to TRBD1. After removal of 4 bases from V and 5 bases from J, the junction contained 7 bases not matched to a gene. The CDR3 is made up of 14 amino acids. Germline CDR1 MNHEY, CDR2 SVGAGI.

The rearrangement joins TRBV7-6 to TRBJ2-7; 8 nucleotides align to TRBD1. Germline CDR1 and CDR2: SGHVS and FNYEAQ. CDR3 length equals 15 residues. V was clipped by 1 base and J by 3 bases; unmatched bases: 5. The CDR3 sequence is CASSLDSGQDYEQYF. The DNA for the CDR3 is TGTGCCAGCAGCTTAGATTCGGGACAGGACTACGAGCAGTACTTC. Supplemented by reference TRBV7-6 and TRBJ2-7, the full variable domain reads GAGVSQSPRYKVTKRGQDVALRCDPISGHVSLYWYRQALGQGPEFLTYFNYEAQQDKSGLPNDRFSAERPEGSISTLTIQRTEQRDSAMYRCASSLDSGQDYEQYFGPGTRLTVT.

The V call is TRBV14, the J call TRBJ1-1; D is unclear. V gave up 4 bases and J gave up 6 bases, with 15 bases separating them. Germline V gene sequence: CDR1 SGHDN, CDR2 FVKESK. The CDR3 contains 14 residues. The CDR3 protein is CASSLLRREAEAFF. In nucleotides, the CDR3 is TGTGCCAGCAGCCTATTAAGACGGGAAGCTGAAGCTTTCTTT.

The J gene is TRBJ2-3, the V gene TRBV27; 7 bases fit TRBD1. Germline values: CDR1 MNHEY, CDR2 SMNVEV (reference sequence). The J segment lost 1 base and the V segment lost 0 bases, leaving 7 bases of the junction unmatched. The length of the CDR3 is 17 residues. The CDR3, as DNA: TGTGCCAGCAGTTTATCCCGGGACAGCAGGCGCACAGATACGCAGTATTTT. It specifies CASSLSRDSRRTDTQYF.

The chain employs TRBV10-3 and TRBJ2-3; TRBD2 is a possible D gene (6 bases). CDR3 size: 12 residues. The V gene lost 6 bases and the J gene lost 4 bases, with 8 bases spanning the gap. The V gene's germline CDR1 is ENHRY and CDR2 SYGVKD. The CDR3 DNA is TGTGCCATCAGGGAGGGCTCAGATACGCAGTATTTT. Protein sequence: CAIREGSDTQYF.

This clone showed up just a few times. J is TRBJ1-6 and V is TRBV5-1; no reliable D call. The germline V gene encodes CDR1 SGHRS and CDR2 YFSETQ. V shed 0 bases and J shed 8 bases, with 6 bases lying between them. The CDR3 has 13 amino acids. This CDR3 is CASSLGGDSPLHF. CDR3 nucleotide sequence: TGCGCCAGCAGCTTGGGGGGAGATTCACCCCTCCACTTT.

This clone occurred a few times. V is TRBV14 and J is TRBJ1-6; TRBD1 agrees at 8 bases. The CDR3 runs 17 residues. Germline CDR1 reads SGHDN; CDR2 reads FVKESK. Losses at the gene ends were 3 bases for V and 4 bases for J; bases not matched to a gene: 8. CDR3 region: CASSHQGQGVYNSPLHF. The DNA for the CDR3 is TGTGCCAGCAGCCATCAAGGACAGGGCGTGTATAATTCACCCCTCCACTTT.

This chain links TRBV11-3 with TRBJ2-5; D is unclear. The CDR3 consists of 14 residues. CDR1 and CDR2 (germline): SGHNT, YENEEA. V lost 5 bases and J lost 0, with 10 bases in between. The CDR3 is CASSPRQDQETQYF. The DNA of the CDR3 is TGTGCCAGCAGCCCGAGACAAGACCAAGAGACCCAGTACTTC.

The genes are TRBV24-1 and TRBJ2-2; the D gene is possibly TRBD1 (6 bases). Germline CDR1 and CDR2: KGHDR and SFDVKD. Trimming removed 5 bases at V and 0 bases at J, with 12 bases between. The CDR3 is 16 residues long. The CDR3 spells CATSATDSPNTGELFF. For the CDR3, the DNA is TGTGCCACCAGTGCCACGGACAGCCCGAACACCGGGGAGCTGTTTTTT.

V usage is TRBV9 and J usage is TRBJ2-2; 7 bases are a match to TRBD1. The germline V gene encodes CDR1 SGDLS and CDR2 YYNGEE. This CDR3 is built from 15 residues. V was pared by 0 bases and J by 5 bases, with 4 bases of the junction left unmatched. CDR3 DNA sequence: TGTGCCAGCAGCGTAGAAGGGGGCAGAACCGGGGAGCTGTTTTTT. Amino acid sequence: CASSVEGGRTGELFF.

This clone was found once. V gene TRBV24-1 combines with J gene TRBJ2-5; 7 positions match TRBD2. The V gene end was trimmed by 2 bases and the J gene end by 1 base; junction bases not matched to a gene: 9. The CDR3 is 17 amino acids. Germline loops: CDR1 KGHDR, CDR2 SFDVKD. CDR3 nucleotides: TGTGCCACCAGTGATTCCCGGACGGGGGGAGGCCAAGAGACCCAGTACTTC. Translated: CATSDSRTGGGQETQYF.

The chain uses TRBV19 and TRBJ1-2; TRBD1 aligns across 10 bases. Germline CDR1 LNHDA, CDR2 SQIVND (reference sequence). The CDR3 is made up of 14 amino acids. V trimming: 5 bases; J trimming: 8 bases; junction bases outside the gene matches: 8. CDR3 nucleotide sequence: TGTGCCAGTAGTTTCCGAGGGACAGGGGTAGGCTACACCTTC. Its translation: CASSFRGTGVGYTF.